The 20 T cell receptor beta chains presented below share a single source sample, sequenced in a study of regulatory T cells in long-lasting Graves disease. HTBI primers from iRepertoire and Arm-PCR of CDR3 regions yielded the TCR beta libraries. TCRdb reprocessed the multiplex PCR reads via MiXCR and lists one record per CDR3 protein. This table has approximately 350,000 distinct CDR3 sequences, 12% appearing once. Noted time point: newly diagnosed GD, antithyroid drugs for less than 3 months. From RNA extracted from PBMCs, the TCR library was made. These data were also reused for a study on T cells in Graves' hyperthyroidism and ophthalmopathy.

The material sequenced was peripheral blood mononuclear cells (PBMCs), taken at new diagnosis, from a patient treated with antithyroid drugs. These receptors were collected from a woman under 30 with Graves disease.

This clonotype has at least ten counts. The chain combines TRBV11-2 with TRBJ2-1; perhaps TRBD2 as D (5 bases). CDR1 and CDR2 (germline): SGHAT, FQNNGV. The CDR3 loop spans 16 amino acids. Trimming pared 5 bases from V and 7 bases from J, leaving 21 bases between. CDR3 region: CASSLSLAPRRNEQFF. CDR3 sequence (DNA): TGTGCCAGCAGCCTGTCCCTAGCACCTAGGAGAAATGAGCAGTTCTTC.

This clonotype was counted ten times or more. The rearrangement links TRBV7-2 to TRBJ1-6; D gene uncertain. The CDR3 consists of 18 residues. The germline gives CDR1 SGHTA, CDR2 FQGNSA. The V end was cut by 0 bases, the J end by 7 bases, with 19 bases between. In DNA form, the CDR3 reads TGTGCCAGCAGCTTAGCGGGAGGATGGGTAGCTTTCAATTCACCCCTCCACTTT. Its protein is CASSLAGGWVAFNSPLHF.

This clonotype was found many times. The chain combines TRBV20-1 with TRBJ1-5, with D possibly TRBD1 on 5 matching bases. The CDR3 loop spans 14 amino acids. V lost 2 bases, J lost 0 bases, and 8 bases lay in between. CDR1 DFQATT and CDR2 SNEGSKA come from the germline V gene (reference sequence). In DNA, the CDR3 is TGCAGTGCTAGACCGACAGCTAGCAATCAGCCCCAGCATTTT. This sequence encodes CSARPTASNQPQHF.

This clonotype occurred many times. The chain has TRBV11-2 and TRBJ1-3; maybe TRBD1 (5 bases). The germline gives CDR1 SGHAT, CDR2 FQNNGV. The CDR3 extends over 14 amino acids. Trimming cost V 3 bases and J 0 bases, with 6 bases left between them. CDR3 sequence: CASSFTGSGNTIYF. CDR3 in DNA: TGTGCCAGCAGCTTTACAGGCTCTGGAAACACCATATATTTT.

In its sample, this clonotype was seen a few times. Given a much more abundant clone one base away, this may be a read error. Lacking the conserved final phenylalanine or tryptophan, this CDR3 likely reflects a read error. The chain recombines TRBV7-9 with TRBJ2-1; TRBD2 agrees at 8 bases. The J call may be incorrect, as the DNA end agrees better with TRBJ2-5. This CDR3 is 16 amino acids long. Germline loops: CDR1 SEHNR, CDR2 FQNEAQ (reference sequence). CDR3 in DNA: TGTGCCAGCAGCTTGCTCGGTCCCAGCGGGAGTGAGACCCAGTACTCC. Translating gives CASSLLGPSGSETQYS.

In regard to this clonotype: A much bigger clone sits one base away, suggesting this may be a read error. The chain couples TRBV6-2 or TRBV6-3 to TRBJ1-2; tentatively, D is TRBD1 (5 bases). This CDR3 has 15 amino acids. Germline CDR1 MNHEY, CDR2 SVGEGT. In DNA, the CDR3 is TGTGCCAGCAGTGTTGAGGACATAGGCGGGTATGGCTACAACTTC. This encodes CASSVEDIGGYGYNF.

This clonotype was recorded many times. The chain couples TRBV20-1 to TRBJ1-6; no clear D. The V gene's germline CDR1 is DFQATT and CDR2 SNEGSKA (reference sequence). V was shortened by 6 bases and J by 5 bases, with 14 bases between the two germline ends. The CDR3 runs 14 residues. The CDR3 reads CSAPQKGNNSPLHF. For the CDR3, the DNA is TGCAGTGCCCCGCAGAAGGGCAATAATTCACCCCTCCACTTT.

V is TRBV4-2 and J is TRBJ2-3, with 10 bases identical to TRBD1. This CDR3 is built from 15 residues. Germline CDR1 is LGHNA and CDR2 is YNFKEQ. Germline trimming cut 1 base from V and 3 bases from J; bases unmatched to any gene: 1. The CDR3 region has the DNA TGTGCCAGCAGCCAAGGGGGACAGGGGACAGATACGCAGTATTTT. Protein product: CASSQGGQGTDTQYF.

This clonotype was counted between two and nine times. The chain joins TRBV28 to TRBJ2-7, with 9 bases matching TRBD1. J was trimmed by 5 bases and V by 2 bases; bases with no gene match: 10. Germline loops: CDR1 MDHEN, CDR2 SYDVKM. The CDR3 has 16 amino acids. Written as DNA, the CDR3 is TGTGCCAGCAGTTTAGGATTCGGAACAGGGGGCGACGAGCAGTACTTC. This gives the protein CASSLGFGTGGDEQYF.

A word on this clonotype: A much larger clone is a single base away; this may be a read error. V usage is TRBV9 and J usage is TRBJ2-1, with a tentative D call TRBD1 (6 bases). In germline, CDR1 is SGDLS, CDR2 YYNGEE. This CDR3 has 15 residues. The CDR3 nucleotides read TGTGCCGGCAGCGTAGGGCCCCCAGGGGTCAATGAGCAGTTCTTC. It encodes CAGSVGPPGVNEQFF.

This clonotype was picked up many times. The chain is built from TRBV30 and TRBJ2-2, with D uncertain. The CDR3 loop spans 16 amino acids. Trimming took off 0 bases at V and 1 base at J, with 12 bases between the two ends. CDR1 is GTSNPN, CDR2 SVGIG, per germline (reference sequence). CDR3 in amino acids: CAWSVIRTENTGELFF. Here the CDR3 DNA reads TGTGCCTGGAGTGTAATCAGGACCGAGAACACCGGGGAGCTGTTTTTT.

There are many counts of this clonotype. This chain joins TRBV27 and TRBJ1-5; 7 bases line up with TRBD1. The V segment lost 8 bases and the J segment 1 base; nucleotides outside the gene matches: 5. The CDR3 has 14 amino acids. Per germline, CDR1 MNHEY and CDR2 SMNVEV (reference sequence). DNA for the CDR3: TGTGCCAGCCATACAGGGGTGAGCAATCAGCCCCAGCATTTT. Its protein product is CASHTGVSNQPQHF.

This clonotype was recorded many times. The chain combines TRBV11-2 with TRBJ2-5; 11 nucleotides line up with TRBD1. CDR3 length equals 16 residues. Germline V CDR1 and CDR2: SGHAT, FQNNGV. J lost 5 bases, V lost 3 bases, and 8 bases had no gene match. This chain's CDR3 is CASSFFGQGAGETQYF. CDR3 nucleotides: TGTGCCAGCAGCTTCTTCGGACAGGGGGCGGGGGAGACCCAGTACTTC. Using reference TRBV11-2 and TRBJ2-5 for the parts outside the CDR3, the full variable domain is EAGVAQSPRYKIIEKRQSVAFWCNPISGHATLYWYQQILGQGPKLLIQFQNNGVVDDSQLPKDRFSAERLKGVDSTLKIQPAKLEDSAVYLCASSFFGQGAGETQYFGPGTRLLVL.

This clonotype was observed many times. DNA for the CDR3: TGTGCCAGCCTCTCCGGGGAGCTGTTTTTT. Translated, it gives CASLSGELFF. This chain joins TRBV2 and TRBJ2-2; no reliable D call. The CDR3 is 10 amino acids. CDR1 is SNHLY and CDR2 is FYNNEI in the germline V gene. V shed 8 bases and J shed 6 bases, with 4 bases lying between them.

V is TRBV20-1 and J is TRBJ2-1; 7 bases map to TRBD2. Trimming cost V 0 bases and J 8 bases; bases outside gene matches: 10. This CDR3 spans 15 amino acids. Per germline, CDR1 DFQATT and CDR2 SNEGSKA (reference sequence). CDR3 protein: CSARDVRGSRDEQFF. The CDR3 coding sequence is TGCAGTGCTAGAGATGTGCGGGGGAGTAGGGATGAGCAGTTCTTC.

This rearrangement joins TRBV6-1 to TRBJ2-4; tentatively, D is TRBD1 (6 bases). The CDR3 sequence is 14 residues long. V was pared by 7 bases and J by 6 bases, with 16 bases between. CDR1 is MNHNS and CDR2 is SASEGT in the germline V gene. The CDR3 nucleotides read TGTGCCAGCAAAAGGGGGAGAGGGACAAACATTCAGTACTTC. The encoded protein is CASKRGRGTNIQYF.

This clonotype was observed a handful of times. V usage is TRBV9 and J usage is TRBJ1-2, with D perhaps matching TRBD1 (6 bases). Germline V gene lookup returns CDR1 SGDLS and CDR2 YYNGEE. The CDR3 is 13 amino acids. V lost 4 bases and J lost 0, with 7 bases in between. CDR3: CASSRQANYGYTF. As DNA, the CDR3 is TGTGCCAGCAGCAGACAGGCTAACTATGGCTACACCTTC.

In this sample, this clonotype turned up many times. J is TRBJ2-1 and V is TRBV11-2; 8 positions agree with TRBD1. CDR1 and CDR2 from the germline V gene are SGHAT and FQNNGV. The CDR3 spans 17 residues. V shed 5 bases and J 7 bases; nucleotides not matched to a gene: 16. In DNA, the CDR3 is TGTGCCAGCAGCCCCATGGGACAGGTTTTTGGGAGTAATGAGCAGTTCTTC. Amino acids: CASSPMGQVFGSNEQFF. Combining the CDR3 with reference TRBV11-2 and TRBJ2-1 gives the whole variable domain EAGVAQSPRYKIIEKRQSVAFWCNPISGHATLYWYQQILGQGPKLLIQFQNNGVVDDSQLPKDRFSAERLKGVDSTLKIQPAKLEDSAVYLCASSPMGQVFGSNEQFFGPGTRLTVL.

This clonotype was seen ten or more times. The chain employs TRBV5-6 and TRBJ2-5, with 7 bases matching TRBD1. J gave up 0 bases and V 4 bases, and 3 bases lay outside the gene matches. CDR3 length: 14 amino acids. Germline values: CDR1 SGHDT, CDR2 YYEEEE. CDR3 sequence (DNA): TGTGCCAGCAGCCGCACAGGGGACCAAGAGACCCAGTACTTC. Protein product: CASSRTGDQETQYF.

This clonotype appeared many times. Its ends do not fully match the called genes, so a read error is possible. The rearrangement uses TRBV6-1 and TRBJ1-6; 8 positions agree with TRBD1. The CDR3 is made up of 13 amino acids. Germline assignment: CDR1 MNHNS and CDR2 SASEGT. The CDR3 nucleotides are TGCGCCAGCAGCCTCTCAGGGGGCTTACCCCTCCACTTT. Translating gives CASSLSGGLPLHF.